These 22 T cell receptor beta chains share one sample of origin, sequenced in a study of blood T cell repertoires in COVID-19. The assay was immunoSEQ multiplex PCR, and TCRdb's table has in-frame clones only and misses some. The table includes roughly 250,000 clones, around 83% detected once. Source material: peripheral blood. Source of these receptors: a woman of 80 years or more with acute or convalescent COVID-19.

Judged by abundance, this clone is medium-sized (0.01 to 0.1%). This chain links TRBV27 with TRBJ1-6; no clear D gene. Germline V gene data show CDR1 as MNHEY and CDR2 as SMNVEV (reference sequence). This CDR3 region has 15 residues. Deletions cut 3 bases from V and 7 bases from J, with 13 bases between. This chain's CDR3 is CASSLGTAGNSPLHF. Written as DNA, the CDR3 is TGTGCCAGCAGTTTGGGAACAGCGGGCAATTCACCCCTCCACTTT.

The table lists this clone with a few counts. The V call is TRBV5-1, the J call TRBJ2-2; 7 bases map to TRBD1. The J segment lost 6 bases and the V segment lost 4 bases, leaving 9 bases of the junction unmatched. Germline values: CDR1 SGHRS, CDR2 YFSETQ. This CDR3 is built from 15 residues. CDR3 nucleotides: TGCGCCAGCAGCCCTGGACATACAGGGGCCGGGGAGCTGTTTTTT. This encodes CASSPGHTGAGELFF.

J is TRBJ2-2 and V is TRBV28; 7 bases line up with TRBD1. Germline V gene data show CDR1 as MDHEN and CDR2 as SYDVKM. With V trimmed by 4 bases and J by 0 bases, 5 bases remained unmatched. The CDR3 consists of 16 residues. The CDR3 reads CASSSSGGSNTGELFF. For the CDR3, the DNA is TGTGCCAGCAGTTCTTCAGGGGGTTCGAACACCGGGGAGCTGTTTTTT. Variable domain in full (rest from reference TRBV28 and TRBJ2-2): DVKVTQSSRYLVKRTGEKVFLECVQDMDHENMFWYRQDPGLGLRLIYFSYDVKMKEKGDIPEGYSVSREKKERFSLILESASTNQTSMYLCASSSSGGSNTGELFFGEGSRLTVL.

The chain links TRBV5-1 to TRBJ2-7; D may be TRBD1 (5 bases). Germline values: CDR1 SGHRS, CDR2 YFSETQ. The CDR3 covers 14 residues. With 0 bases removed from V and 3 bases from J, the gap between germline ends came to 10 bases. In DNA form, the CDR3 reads TGCGCCAGCAGCTTGGACCCAGGGAACTACGAGCAGTACTTC. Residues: CASSLDPGNYEQYF. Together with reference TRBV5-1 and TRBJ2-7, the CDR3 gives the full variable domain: KAGVTQTPRYLIKTRGQQVTLSCSPISGHRSVSWYQQTPGQGLQFLFEYFSETQRNKGNFPGRFSGRQFSNSRSEMNVSTLELGDSALYLCASSLDPGNYEQYFGPGTRLTVT.

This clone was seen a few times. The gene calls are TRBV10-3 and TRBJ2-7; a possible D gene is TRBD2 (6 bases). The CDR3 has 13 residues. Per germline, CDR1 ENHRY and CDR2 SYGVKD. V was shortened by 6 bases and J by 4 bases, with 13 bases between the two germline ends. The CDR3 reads CAISSAEGYEQYF. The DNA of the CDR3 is TGTGCCATCAGCTCGGCGGAGGGTTACGAGCAGTACTTC.

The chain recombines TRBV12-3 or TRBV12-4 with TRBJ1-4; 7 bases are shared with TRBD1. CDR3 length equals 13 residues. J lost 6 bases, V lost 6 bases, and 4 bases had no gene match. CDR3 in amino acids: CASRSGGYEKLFF. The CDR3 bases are TGTGCCAGCAGGTCAGGGGGATATGAAAAACTGTTTTTT.

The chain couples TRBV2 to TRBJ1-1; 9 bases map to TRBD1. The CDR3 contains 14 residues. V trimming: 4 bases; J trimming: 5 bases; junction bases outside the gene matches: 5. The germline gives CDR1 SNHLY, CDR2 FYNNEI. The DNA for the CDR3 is TGTGCCAGCAGTGGTTACAGGGGGCTGACTGAAGCTTTCTTT. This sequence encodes CASSGYRGLTEAFF.

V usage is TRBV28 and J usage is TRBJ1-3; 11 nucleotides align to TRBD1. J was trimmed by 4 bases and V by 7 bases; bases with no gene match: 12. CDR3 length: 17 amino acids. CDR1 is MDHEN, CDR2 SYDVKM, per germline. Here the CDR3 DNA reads TGTGCCAGCAATCCGGGACAGGGGGTATTAGGAGGAAACACCATATATTTT. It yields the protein CASNPGQGVLGGNTIYF.

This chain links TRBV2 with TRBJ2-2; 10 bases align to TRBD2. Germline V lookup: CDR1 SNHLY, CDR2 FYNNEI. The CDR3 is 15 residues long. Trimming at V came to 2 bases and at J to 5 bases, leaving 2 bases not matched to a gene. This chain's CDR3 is CASSEISGGTGELFF. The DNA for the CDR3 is TGTGCCAGCAGTGAAATTAGCGGGGGGACCGGGGAGCTGTTTTTT.

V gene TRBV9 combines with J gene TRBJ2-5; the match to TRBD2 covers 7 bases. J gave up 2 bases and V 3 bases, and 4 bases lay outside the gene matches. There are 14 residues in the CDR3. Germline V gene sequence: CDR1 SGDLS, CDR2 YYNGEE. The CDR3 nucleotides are TGTGCCAGCAGCGCGAGACTAGCTCAAGAGACCCAGTACTTC. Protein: CASSARLAQETQYF.

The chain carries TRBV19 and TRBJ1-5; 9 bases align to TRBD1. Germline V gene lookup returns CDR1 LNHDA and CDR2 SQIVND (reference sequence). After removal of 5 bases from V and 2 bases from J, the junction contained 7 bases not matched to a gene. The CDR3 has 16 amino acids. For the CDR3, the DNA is TGTGCCAGTAGTGCCGGACAGGGGATGGGCAATCAGCCCCAGCATTTT. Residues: CASSAGQGMGNQPQHF.

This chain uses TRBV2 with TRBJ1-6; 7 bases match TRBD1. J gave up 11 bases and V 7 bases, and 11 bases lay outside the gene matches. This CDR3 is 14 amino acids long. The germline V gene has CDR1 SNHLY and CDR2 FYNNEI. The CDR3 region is CASTHKTGNTPLHF. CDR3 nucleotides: TGTGCCAGCACCCACAAGACAGGGAATACACCCCTCCACTTT.

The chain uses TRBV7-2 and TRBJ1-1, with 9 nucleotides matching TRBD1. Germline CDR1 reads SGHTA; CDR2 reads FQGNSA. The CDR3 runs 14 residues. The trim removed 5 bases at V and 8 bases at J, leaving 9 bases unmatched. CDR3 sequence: CASSPNRGRIEAFF. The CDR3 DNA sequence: TGTGCCAGCAGCCCAAACAGGGGGCGGATCGAAGCTTTCTTT.

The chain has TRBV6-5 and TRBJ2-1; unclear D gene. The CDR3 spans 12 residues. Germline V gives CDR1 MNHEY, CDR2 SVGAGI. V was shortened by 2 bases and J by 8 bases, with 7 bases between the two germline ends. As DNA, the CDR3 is TGTGCCAGCAGTTACCGGTTTGATGAGCAGTTCTTC. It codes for CASSYRFDEQFF.

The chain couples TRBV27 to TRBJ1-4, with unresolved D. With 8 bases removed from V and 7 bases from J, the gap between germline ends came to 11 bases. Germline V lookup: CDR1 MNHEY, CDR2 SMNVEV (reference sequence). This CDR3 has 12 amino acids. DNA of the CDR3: TGTGCCAGCGCTCCCGAGGGTGAAAAACTGTTTTTT. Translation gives CASAPEGEKLFF.

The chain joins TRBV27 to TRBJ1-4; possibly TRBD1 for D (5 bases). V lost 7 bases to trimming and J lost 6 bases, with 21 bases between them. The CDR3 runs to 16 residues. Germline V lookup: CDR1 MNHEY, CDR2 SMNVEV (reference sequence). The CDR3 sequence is CASKSEKTGGDEKLFF. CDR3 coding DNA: TGTGCCAGCAAATCGGAAAAGACCGGGGGAGATGAAAAACTGTTTTTT.

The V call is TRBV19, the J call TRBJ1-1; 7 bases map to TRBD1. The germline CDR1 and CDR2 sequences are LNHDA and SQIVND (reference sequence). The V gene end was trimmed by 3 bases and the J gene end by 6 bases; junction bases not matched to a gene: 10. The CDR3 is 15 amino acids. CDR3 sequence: CASSIPRQGISEAFF. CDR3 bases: TGTGCCAGTAGTATCCCCCGACAGGGAATTTCTGAAGCTTTCTTT.

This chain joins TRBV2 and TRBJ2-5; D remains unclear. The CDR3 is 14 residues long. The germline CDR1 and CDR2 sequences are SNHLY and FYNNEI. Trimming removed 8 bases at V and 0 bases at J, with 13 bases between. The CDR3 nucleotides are TGTGCCAGCGAAGCACCCAAGTACCAAGAGACCCAGTACTTC. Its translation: CASEAPKYQETQYF.

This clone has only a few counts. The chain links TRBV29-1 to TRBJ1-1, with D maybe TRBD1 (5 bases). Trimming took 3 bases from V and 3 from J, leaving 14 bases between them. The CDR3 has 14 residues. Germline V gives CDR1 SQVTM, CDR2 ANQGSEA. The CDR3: CSVEGGGKDTEAFF. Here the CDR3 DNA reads TGCAGCGTTGAGGGGGGGGGAAAGGACACTGAAGCTTTCTTT.

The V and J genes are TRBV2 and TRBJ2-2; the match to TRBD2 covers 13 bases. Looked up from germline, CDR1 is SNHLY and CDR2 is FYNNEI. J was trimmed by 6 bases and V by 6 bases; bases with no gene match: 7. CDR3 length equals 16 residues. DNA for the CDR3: TGTGCCAGCAGGACTAGCGGGGGGCAGAAATCCGGGGAGCTGTTTTTT. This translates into CASRTSGGQKSGELFF.

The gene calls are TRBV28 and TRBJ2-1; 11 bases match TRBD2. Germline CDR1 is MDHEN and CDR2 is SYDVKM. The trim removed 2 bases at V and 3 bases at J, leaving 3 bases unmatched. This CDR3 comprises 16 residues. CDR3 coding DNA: TGTGCCAGCAGTTTAGGAGGGACTAGCGGCTACAATGAGCAGTTCTTC. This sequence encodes CASSLGGTSGYNEQFF.

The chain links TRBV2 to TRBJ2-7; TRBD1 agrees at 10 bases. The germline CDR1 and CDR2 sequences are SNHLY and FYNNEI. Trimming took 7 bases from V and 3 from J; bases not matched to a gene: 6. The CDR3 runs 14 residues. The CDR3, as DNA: TGTGCCAGCACCTGGGACAGGGGAGTCTACGAGCAGTACTTC. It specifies CASTWDRGVYEQYF.